This TCR beta chain was captured by sequencing in a study of T cell responses to AZD1222 COVID-19 vaccine. Across the whole study: Some second doses came at about 4 weeks and others at about 12 weeks; these were pooled. Study-wide findings and caveats: Unmutated variant regions are reportedly targeted by nearly half of spike-specific TCRs.

In the case of this clone: Its antigen remains unidentified.

Data came from immunoSEQ multiplex PCR; TCRdb stores just in-frame clones and leaves some out. Here the sample spans 95,000 to 150,000 clones, roughly nine tenths being singletons. Germline trimming cut 2 bases from V and 3 bases from J; bases unmatched to any gene: 3. Per the germline V gene, CDR1 is SGHTA and CDR2 is FQGTGA. The CDR3 consists of 15 residues. This chain uses TRBV7-3 with TRBJ2-5; TRBD1 matches at 10 bases. This clonotype was sampled from an adult in good health. Material: peripheral blood, obtained on day 0 of AZD1222 vaccination. CDR3 nucleotides: TGTGCCAGCAGCTTAGCCGGGACAGGGGAAGAGACCCAGTACTTC. Encoded protein: CASSLAGTGEETQYF.